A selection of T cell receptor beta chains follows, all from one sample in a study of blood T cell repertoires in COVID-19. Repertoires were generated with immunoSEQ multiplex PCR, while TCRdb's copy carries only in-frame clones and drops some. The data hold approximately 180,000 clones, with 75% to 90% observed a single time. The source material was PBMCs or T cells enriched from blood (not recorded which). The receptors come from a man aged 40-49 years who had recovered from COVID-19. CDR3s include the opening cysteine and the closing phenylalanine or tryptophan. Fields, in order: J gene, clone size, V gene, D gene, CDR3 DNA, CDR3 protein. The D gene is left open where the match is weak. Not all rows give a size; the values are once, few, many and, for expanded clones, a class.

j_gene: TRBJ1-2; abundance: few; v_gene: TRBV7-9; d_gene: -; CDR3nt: TGTGCCAGCAGCTTGGCAAATTCTAACTATGGCTACACCTTC; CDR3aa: CASSLANSNYGYTF
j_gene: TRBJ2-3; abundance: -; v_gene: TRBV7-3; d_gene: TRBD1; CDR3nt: TGTGCCAGCAGTCTGAGCCGGGACAGGGGTGCCGATACGCAGTATTTT; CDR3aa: CASSLSRDRGADTQYF
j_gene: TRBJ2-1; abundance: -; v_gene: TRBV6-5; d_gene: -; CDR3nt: TGTGCCAGCAGTTACTCGGAGGGTTTCAATGAGCAGTTCTTC; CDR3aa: CASSYSEGFNEQFF
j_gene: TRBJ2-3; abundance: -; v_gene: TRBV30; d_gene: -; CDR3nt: TGTGCCTGGAGTTACAACACAGATACGCAGTATTTT; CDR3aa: CAWSYNTDTQYF
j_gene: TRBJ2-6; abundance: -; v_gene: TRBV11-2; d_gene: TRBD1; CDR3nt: TGTGCCAGCAGCTTTAGCAGGGGGACAGCCCGCCTAGGGGCCAACGTCCTGACTTTC; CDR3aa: CASSFSRGTARLGANVLTF
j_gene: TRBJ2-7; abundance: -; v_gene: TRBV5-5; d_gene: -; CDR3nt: TGTGCCAGCAGTTTCAGCTCCTACGAGCAGTACTTC; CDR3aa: CASSFSSYEQYF
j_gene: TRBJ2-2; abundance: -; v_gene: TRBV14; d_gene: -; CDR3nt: TGTGCCAGCAGCCAAGATACCGGCACCGGGGAGCTGTTTTTT; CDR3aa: CASSQDTGTGELFF
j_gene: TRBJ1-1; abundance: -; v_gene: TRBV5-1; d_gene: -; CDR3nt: TGCGCCAGCACCCCGGACTCCATGAACACTGAAGCTTTCTTT; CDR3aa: CASTPDSMNTEAFF
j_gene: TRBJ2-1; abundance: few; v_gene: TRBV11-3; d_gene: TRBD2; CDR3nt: TGTGCCAGCAGCTGGTCTAGCGGGGGCGGTGAGCAGTTCTTC; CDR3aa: CASSWSSGGGEQFF
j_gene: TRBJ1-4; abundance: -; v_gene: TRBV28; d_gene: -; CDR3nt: TGTGCCAGCAGCAGGCTGTATAATGAAAAACTGTTTTTT; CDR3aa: CASSRLYNEKLFF
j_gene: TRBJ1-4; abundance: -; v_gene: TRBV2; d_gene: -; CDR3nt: TGTGCCAGCAGTGCCTTGAGGACAGCAACTAATGAAAAACTGTTTTTT; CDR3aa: CASSALRTATNEKLFF
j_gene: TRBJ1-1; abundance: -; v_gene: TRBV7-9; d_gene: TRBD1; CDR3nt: TGTGCCAGCAGCTTTTCGACAGGGTCTGAAGCTTTCTTT; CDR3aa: CASSFSTGSEAFF
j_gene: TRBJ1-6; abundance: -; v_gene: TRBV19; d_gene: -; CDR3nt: TGTGCCAGTAGAGTGATAAGGGAAAGGGGGAATTCGAATTCACCCCTCCACTTT; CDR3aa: CASRVIRERGNSNSPLHF
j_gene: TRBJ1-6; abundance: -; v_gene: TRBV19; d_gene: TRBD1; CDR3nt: TGTGCCAGCCTAAGCCGGGACAGGGTCGTCTCACCCCTCCACTTT; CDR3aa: CASLSRDRVVSPLHF
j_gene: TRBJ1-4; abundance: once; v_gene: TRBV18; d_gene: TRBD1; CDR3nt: TGTGCCAGCTCACCACGCCGAACAGGGGGCGATACCGAAAAACTGTTTTTT; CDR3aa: CASSPRRTGGDTEKLFF
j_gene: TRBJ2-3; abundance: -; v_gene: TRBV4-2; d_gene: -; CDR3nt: TGTGCCAGCAGCCAAGAATCTGGGAGTGTCACAGATACGCAGTATTTT; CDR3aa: CASSQESGSVTDTQYF
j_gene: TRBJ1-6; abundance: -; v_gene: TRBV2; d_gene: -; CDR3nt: TGTGCCAGCAGTGACGACGGGGGAGCTCATTCACCCCTCCACTTT; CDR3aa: CASSDDGGAHSPLHF
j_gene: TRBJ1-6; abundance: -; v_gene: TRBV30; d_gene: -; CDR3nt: TGTGCCTGGAGTGTAGGGCGGACTATAGGTTCACCCCTCCACTTT; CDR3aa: CAWSVGRTIGSPLHF
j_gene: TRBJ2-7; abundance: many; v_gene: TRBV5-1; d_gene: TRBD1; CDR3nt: TGCGCCAGCAGGGTAGGGACAGGGAACGAGCAGTACTTC; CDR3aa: CASRVGTGNEQYF
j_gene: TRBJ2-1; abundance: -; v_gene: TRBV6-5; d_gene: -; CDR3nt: TGTGCCAGCAGTTACTCGGGGCACTACAATGAGCAGTTCTTC; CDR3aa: CASSYSGHYNEQFF
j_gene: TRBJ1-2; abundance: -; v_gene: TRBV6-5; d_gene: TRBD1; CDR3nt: TGTGCCACCTCCCCTCAGGGGGGCTATGGCTACACCTTC; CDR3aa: CATSPQGGYGYTF